The T cell receptor (beta chain) described here comes from a study of T cells in Graves' hyperthyroidism and ophthalmopathy (dated by TCRdb to about 2019). In the study overall: Peripheral blood samples were taken at initial diagnosis, before any treatment was given. To identify distinguishing TCR V-J signatures, a discovery cohort of about 100 patients was used, comprising some 43 with Graves' ophthalmopathy and roughly 60 with stable Graves' hyperthyroidism. After sampling, hyperthyroidism patients received methimazole starting at 30 mg daily, and ophthalmopathy patients received high-dose intravenous methylprednisolone. The 100 or so discovery patients were divided at random into training and test sets in a 7:3 ratio. Thyroid tissue and blood T-cell repertoires from roughly six Graves' hyperthyroidism patients were also compared in the study. Whether ophthalmopathy could be predicted prospectively was tested in an independent validation cohort made up of 18 to 20 hyperthyroidism patients plus 17 patients who later progressed to ophthalmopathy. TCR Vbeta CDR3 sequencing of roughly 140 peripheral blood samples (approximately 44 ophthalmopathy, 75 hyperthyroidism and around 17 progressor patients) is reported in the paper.

This clonotype was detected ten times or more. Its antigen is still unknown. No per-base quality is available; no much larger clone lies one base away. Study-wide conclusions, independent of this receptor: A model built on a 13 V-J signature distinguished ophthalmopathy from stable hyperthyroidism, reaching approximately 89% sensitivity and 81.08% specificity in cross-validation and 80%/75% in testing. Blood samples also contained most of the expanded thyroid clonotypes (frequency above 0.001), which suggests that blood repertoires may reflect thyroid immune responses. No statistical method was used to fix the sample size in advance, and group allocation was not hidden from the investigators. In validation, the model predicted progression to ophthalmopathy a median of roughly 6.1 months before onset, with roughly 70% sensitivity and 72.22% specificity.

TCR beta CDR3 regions were amplified from RNA transcripts. The first round of RT-PCR for the TCR CDR3 was performed with the HTBI primer set and the Qiagen OneStep RT-PCR kit. Libraries were constructed in a second round of multiplex PCR, after which size selection and purification were performed. Paired-end sequencing of the libraries was performed with 100 bp reads on an Illumina HiSeq2000. In the authors' own workflow: SOAPnuke was used to process the raw data, throwing out any read that contained adapters or uncalled bases, had a mean Phred below 15, or lacked an exact constant-primer or identifier match. COPE v1.2.5 was used to merge the high-quality paired reads, and each unique nucleotide sequence was defined as a clonotype. MiTCR v1.1 was used to align clonotypes to the IMGT TRBV, TRBD and TRBJ reference segments. The analysis included only V-J combinations with a frequency above 0.0001, which together covered around 99% of the repertoires. A TCS score was defined as the ratio of F50 (clonal expansion) to E x V (chaos), with BLOSUM62-based TCRdist applied between CDR3 peptides within each V-J. Welch's t-statistics and random forest reduced around 510 V-J features to fewer than 15, which were used in a naive Bayes classifier (R e1071). Clones were called with MiXCR by TCRdb after fastp trimmed the public reads at Q25, and only in-frame beta chains were retained. Every CDR3 protein is listed once, alongside the most common genes and DNA of its rows. The V and J calls and clone size come from TCRdb's table, not from the authors' own analysis. The sample includes 400,000 to 600,000 distinct CDR3 sequences, with about 16% observed a single time. The ten largest clones represent 25% to 30% of the sample.

The germline V gene supplies CDR1 SGHTA and CDR2 FQGNSA. Counted from cysteine to phenylalanine, this CDR3 has 14 amino acids. The DNA shown is the 42-base CDR3, in frame from base 1. V drops 2 bases and J drops 2 bases, leaving 9 bases in between. Ophthalmopathy patients had moderately to severely active disease, Clinical Activity Score of at least 3, NOSPECS grade of at least 4, and duration under 3 months. Exclusion was applied to patients with uncontrolled infections, other autoimmune diseases, pregnancy or lactation. Diagnoses relied on clinical symptoms, serum thyroxine and TRAb, thyroid ultrasound and orbital computed tomography. Ficoll-Paque density gradient centrifugation was used to isolate PBMCs from about 9 ml of fresh peripheral blood. Total RNA was extracted using Trizol reagent, and RNA quality was assessed on an Agilent 2100 Bioanalyzer.

This TCR was recovered from a woman in her 30s with Graves' ophthalmopathy. The chain links TRBV7-2 with TRBJ2-5, with the D gene too uncertain to name. Sequencing was performed on blood. Read as DNA, the sequence is TGTGCCAGCAGCTTACGAAGGGAACAAGAGACCCAGTACTTC. Translated, this gives CASSLRREQETQYF.